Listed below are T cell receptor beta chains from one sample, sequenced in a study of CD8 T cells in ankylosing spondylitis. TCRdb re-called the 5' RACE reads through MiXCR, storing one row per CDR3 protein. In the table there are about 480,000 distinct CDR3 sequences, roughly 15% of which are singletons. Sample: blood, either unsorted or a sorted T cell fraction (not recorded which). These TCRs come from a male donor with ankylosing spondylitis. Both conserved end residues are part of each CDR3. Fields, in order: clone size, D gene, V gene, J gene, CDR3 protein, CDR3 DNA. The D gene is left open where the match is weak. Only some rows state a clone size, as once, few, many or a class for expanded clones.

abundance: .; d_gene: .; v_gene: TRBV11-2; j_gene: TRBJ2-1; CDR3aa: CASSPTARTRSYNEQFF; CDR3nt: TGTGCCAGCAGCCCCACCGCCAGGACACGCTCCTACAATGAGCAGTTCTTC
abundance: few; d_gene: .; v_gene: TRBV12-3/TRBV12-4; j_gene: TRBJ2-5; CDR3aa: CASSFVQETQYF; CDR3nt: TGTGCCAGCAGTTTCGTCCAAGAGACCCAGTACTTC
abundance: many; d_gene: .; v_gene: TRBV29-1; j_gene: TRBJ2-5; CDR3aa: CSAQVGGGERKETQYF; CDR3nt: TGCAGCGCCCAGGTGGGGGGCGGGGAGCGGAAAGAGACCCAGTACTTC
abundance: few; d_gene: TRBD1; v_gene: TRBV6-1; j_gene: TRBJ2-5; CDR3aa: CASSRTGNILRAQYF; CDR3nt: TGTGCCAGCAGTCGGACAGGGAATATATTGAGGGCCCAGTACTTC
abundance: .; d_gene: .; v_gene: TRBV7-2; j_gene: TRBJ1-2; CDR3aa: CASSLEGHLYGYTF; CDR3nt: TGTGCCAGCAGCTTAGAAGGACACCTGTATGGCTACACCTTC
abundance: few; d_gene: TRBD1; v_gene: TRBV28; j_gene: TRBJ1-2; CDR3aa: CASRAQGARGYTF; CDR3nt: TGTGCCAGCAGAGCGCAGGGGGCGAGAGGCTACACCTTC
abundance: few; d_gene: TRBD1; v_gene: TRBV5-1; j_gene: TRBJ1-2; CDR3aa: CASSYSTGGVDSGYTF; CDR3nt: TGCGCCAGCAGCTACTCGACAGGGGGCGTTGATAGTGGCTACACCTTC
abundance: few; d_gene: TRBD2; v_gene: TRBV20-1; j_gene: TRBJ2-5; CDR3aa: CSARLTSGVETQYF; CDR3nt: TGCAGTGCTCGATTGACTAGCGGGGTTGAGACCCAGTACTTC
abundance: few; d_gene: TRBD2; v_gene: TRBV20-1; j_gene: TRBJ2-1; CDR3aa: CSARDLTSGRIYNEQFF; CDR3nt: TGCAGTGCTAGAGATCTGACTAGCGGGAGGATATACAATGAGCAGTTCTTC
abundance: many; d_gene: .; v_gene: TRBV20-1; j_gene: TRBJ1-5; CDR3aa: CSARDWGLPYQPQHF; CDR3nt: TGCAGTGCTAGAGATTGGGGGCTGCCTTATCAGCCCCAGCATTTT
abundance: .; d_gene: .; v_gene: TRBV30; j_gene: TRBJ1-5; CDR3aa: CAWSAQTDQPQHF; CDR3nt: TGTGCCTGGAGTGCACAGACGGATCAGCCCCAGCATTTT
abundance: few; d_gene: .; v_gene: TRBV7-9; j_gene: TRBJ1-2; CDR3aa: CASSLTTGNYGYTF; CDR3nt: TGTGCCAGCAGCCTAACGACTGGCAACTATGGCTACACCTTC
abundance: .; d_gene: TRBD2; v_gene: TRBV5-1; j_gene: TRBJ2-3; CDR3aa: CASRAGGSPGADTQYF; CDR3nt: TGCGCCAGCAGGGCGGGAGGGTCCCCAGGCGCAGATACGCAGTATTTT
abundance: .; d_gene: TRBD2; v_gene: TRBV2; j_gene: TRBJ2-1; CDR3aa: CASSGTGLASSYNEQFF; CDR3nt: TGTGCCAGCAGTGGAACGGGACTAGCGAGCTCCTACAATGAGCAGTTCTTC
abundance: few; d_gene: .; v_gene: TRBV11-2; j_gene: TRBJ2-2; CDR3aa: CASNQGSTTGELFF; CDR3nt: TGTGCCAGCAACCAGGGGTCCACTACCGGGGAGCTGTTTTTT
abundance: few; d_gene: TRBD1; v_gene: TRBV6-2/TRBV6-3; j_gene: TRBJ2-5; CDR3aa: CASSEDRASGTQYF; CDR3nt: TGTGCCAGCAGCGAGGACAGGGCCTCGGGGACCCAGTACTTC